Many counts were recorded for the clone carrying this T cell receptor beta chain. Its target is unknown. Germline V gene data show CDR1 as KGHSH and CDR2 as LQKENI. V was trimmed by 4 bases and J by 7 bases, leaving 11 bases between them. CDR3 length: 13 amino acids. The data originate from a study of T cells in Graves' hyperthyroidism and ophthalmopathy. Template material for amplifying TCR beta CDR3 regions consisted of RNA transcripts. The TCR CDR3 first-round RT-PCR relied on the HTBI primer set. TCRdb fed the multiplex PCR reads into MiXCR, producing one record per CDR3 protein. Among 250,000 to 300,000 distinct CDR3 sequences listed, about a sixth were seen once. PBMCs stemmed from approximately 10 ml fresh peripheral blood. Broader study findings: Ophthalmopathy was told apart from stable hyperthyroidism by a 13 V-J model.

This TCR came from a woman in her sixties with Graves' ophthalmopathy. This chain uses TRBV18 with TRBJ1-5, with D perhaps matching TRBD1 (5 bases). The material sequenced was blood. CDR3 coding DNA: TGTGCCAGCTCACGGGGGGGAGGACAGCCCCAGCATTTT. Amino acids: CASSRGGGQPQHF.